This passage covers 10 T cell receptor beta chains from one sample sequenced in a study of blood T cell repertoires in COVID-19. Assay: immunoSEQ multiplex PCR; the TCRdb copy retains only in-frame clones and omits some. The sample carries 55,000 to 70,000 clones, more than 75% recorded once. Sequencing was done on a sample of PBMCs or T cells enriched from blood (not recorded which). The receptors were sampled from a woman aged 40 to 50 who had recovered from COVID-19.

The chain joins TRBV2 to TRBJ2-2; possibly TRBD1 for D (6 bases). V was cut by 6 bases and J by 2 bases, with 10 bases left in between. There are 14 residues in the CDR3. Germline V gives CDR1 SNHLY, CDR2 FYNNEI. The CDR3 sequence is CASRQGFNTGELFF. In DNA, the CDR3 is TGTGCCAGCAGGCAGGGGTTTAACACCGGGGAGCTGTTTTTT.

The gene calls are TRBV18 and TRBJ2-5, with 8 bases lining up with TRBD1. The CDR3 is 15 residues long. The trim removed 5 bases at V and 3 bases at J, leaving 8 bases unmatched. Germline lookup yields CDR1 KGHSH and CDR2 LQKENI. In DNA form, the CDR3 reads TGTGCCAGCTCAACCTCAGGGGGCGAGGAAGAGACCCAGTACTTC. Protein product: CASSTSGGEEETQYF.

The DNA for the CDR3 is TGTGCCAGCAGCTCCCTTAGGGGTACGACCTATGGCTACACCTTC. Translated: CASSSLRGTTYGYTF. The chain couples TRBV11-2 to TRBJ1-2; a weak D match, TRBD1 (5 bases). The CDR3 extends over 15 amino acids. V lost 4 bases and J 4 bases, leaving 16 bases between the germline ends. Germline V lookup: CDR1 SGHAT, CDR2 FQNNGV.

The chain is built from TRBV10-2 and TRBJ1-1; no reliable D call. Trimming removed 3 bases from V and 8 bases from J, with 10 bases in between. CDR1 is WSHSY, CDR2 SAAADI, per germline. The CDR3 length is 12 residues. CDR3 DNA sequence: TGCGCCAGCAGTGATGGCCTCGGGGAAGCTTTCTTT. Translation gives CASSDGLGEAFF.

The rearrangement uses TRBV6-6 and TRBJ1-1; TRBD1 agrees at 10 bases. Germline values: CDR1 MNHNY, CDR2 SVGAGI (reference sequence). The CDR3 loop spans 15 amino acids. Unmatched junction bases numbered 8, after V lost 5 bases and J lost 5 bases. CDR3 DNA sequence: TGTGCCAGCAGTCCCCCCGGGACAGGGGCTACTGAAGCTTTCTTT. The encoded protein is CASSPPGTGATEAFF.

The CDR3 coding sequence is TGTGCCAGCAGCTCCGGACAGGGGGGGACGGAGCAGTACTTC. Translated, it gives CASSSGQGGTEQYF. The rearrangement links TRBV11-2 to TRBJ2-7; 10 nucleotides align to TRBD1. The ends lost 4 bases at V and 7 bases at J; junction bases unmatched: 7. This CDR3 is 14 amino acids long. The germline V gene encodes CDR1 SGHAT and CDR2 FQNNGV.

This chain links TRBV5-4 with TRBJ1-6; D remains ambiguous. Trimming pared 0 bases from V and 7 bases from J, leaving 5 bases between. This CDR3 is 13 amino acids long. Germline loops: CDR1 SGHNT, CDR2 YYREEE (reference sequence). Written as DNA, the CDR3 is TGTGCCAGCAGCTTGGACGGGAATTCACCCCTCCACTTT. Amino acid sequence: CASSLDGNSPLHF.

This clone has a handful of counts. This chain uses TRBV11-3 with TRBJ1-1; 7 positions match TRBD1. The germline V gene has CDR1 SGHNT and CDR2 YENEEA. The CDR3 loop spans 14 amino acids. V shed 1 base, J shed 4 bases, and the junction held 3 bases outside the gene matches. Written as DNA, the CDR3 is TGTGCCAGCAGCTTAGGACAGGGCCCCACTGAAGCTTTCTTT. Translation gives CASSLGQGPTEAFF. Complete variable domain (other parts from reference TRBV11-3 and TRBJ1-1): EAGVVQSPRYKIIEKKQPVAFWCNPISGHNTLYWYLQNLGQGPELLIRYENEEAVDDSQLPKDRFSAERLKGVDSTLKIQPAELGDSAVYLCASSLGQGPTEAFFGQGTRLTVV.

This chain connects TRBV6-5 to TRBJ2-2, with D maybe TRBD2 (5 bases). The germline V gene has CDR1 MNHEY and CDR2 SVGAGI. V lost 2 bases and J lost 5, with 6 bases in between. The CDR3 is 13 residues long. This CDR3 reads CASSYTGTGELFF. The CDR3 DNA follows: TGTGCCAGCAGTTACACGGGGACCGGGGAGCTGTTTTTT.

V and J are TRBV4-1 and TRBJ2-5, with TRBD2 matching over 10 bases. After removal of 0 bases from V and 4 bases from J, the junction contained 8 bases not matched to a gene. This CDR3 is 17 amino acids long. Germline-derived CDR1 and CDR2 are MGHRA and YSYEKL. CDR3 in DNA: TGCGCCAGCAGCCAAGATCAAGCGGGGGGGCCGGGAGAGACCCAGTACTTC. Residues: CASSQDQAGGPGETQYF.